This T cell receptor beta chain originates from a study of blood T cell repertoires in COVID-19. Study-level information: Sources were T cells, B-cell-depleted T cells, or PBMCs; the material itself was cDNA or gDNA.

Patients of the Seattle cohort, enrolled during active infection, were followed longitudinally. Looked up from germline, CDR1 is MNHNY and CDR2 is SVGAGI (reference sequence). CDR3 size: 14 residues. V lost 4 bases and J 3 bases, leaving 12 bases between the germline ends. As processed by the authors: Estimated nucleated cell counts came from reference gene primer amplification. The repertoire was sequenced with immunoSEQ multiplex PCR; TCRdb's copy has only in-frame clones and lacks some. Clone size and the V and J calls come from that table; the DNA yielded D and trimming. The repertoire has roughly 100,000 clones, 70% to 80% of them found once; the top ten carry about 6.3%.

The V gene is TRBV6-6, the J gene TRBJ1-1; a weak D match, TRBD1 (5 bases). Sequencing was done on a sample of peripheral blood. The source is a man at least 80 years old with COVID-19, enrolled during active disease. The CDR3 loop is CASSSPQGDTEAFF. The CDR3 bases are TGTGCCAGCAGTTCCCCTCAGGGTGACACTGAAGCTTTCTTT.